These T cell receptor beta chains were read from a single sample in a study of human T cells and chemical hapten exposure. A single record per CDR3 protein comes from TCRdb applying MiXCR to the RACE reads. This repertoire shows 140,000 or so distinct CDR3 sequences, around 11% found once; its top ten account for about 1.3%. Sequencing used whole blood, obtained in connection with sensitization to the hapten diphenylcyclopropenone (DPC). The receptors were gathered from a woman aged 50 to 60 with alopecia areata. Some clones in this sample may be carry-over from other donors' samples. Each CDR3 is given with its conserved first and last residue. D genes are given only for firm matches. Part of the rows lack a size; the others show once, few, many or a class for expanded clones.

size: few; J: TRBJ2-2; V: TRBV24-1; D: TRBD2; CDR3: CATSGLGAGIRGGELFF; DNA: TGTGCCACCAGTGGGCTGGGAGCGGGAATACGTGGCGGGGAGCTGTTTTTT
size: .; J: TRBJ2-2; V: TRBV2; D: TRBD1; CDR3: CASSGEGQAVNTGELFF; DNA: TGTGCCAGCAGTGGAGAAGGACAGGCAGTCAACACCGGGGAGCTGTTTTTT
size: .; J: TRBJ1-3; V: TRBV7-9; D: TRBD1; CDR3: CASSPSGQGVSGNTIYF; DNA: TGTGCCAGCAGCCCGTCGGGACAGGGAGTCTCTGGAAACACCATATATTTT
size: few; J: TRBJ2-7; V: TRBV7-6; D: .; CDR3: CASSLGAAGGEQYF; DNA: TGTGCCAGCAGCTTAGGGGCGGCCGGCGGAGAGCAGTACTTC
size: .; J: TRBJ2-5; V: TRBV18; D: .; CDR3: CASSPLGGQETQYF; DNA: TGTGCCAGCTCACCACTAGGGGGTCAAGAGACCCAGTACTTC
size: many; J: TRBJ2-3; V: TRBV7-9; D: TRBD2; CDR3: CASTLLTSGIKDTQYF; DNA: TGTGCCAGCACCTTATTGACTAGCGGGATCAAAGATACGCAGTATTTT
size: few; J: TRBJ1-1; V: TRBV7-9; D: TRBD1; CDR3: CASSLVGTGRMNTEAFF; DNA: TGTGCCAGCAGCTTAGTAGGGACAGGGAGAATGAACACTGAAGCTTTCTTT
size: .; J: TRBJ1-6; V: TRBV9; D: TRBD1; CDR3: CASTTGDHNSPLHF; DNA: TGTGCCAGCACCACAGGGGACCATAATTCACCCCTCCACTTT
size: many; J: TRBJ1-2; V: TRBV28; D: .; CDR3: CASSSGRGYTF; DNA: TGTGCCAGCAGTTCTGGGAGGGGCTACACCTTC
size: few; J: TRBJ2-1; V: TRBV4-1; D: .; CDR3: CASSHQGEREIEQFF; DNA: TGCGCCAGCAGCCACCAGGGGGAGCGGGAGATTGAGCAGTTCTTC
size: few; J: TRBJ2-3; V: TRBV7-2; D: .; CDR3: CASSLADPGDTQYF; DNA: TGTGCCAGCAGCTTAGCGGACCCGGGGGATACGCAGTATTTT
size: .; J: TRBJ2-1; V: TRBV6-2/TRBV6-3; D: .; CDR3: CASSSDNPYNEQFF; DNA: TGTGCCAGCAGTTCTGATAACCCCTACAATGAGCAGTTCTTC
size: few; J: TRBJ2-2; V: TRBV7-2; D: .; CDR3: CASSFYSPGELFF; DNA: TGTGCCAGCAGCTTCTACTCTCCCGGGGAGCTGTTTTTT
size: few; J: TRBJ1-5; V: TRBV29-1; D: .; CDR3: CSVQESNQPQHF; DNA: TGCAGCGTTCAAGAGAGCAATCAGCCCCAGCATTTT
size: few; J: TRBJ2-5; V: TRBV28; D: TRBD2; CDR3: CASSFGGSRETQYF; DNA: TGTGCCAGCAGTTTCGGCGGGAGTAGGGAGACCCAGTACTTC
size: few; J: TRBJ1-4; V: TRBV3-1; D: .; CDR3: CASSQRATNEKLFF; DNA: TGTGCCAGCAGCCAACGGGCAACTAATGAAAAACTGTTTTTT
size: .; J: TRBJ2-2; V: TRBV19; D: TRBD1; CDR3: CASTGQGVSRELFF; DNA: TGTGCCAGTACAGGACAGGGGGTTAGTCGGGAGCTGTTTTTT
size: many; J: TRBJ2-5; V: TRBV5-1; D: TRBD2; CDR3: CASSPTSGGGAQYF; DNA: TGCGCCAGCAGCCCGACTAGCGGGGGAGGAGCCCAGTACTTC
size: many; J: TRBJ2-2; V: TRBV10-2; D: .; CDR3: CATQQDALSTGELFF; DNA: TGCGCCACCCAACAAGACGCCCTCAGCACCGGGGAGCTGTTTTTT
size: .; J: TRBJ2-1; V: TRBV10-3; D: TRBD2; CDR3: CAISETGGEQFF; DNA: TGTGCCATCAGTGAGACGGGGGGTGAGCAGTTCTTC
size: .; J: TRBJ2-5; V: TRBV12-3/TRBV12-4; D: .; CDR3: CASSFRGSETQYF; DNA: TGTGCCAGCAGTTTTAGAGGGAGCGAGACCCAGTACTTC
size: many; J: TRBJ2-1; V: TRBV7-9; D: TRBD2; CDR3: CASSPLAAGGFF; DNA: TGTGCCAGCAGCCCCCTAGCGGCGGGCGGGTTCTTC
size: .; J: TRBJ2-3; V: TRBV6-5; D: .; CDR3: CASIQGDTQYF; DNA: TGTGCCAGCATCCAGGGAGATACGCAGTATTTT
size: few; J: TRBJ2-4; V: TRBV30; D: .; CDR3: CAWRSNFGDRDTNIQYF; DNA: TGTGCCTGGAGGTCCAATTTTGGGGACCGGGACACAAACATTCAGTACTTC
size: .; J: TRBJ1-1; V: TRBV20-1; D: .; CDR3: CSARGEAGLNTEAFF; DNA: TGCAGTGCTAGAGGTGAGGCAGGGCTGAACACTGAAGCTTTCTTT
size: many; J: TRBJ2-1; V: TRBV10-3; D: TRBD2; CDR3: CAISESMAGDYNEQFF; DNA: TGTGCCATCAGTGAGTCGATGGCGGGAGATTACAATGAGCAGTTCTTC
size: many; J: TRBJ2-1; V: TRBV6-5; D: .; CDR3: CASSRTGMREQFF; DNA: TGTGCCAGCAGCCGGACTGGTATGAGGGAGCAGTTCTTC
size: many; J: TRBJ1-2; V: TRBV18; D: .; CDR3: CASSPSANSYGYTF; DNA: TGTGCCAGCTCACCGTCCGCCAACAGCTATGGCTACACCTTC
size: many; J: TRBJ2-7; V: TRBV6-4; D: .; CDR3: CASSEAGSSYEQYF; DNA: TGTGCCAGCAGCGAAGCAGGGTCTTCCTACGAGCAGTACTTC
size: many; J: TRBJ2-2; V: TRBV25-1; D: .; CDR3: CASSEDTSRPLGELFF; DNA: TGTGCCAGCAGTGAAGACACTAGCAGGCCGTTAGGGGAGCTGTTTTTT
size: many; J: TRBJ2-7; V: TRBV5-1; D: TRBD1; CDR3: CASSRTGDHEQYF; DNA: TGCGCCAGCAGCAGAACAGGGGACCACGAGCAGTACTTC
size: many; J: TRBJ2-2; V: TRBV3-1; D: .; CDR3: CASSLRSGATGELFF; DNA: TGTGCCAGCAGCCTGCGATCTGGGGCCACCGGGGAGCTGTTTTTT
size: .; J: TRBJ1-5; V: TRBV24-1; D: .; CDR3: CATSEGLYSNQPQHF; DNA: TGTGCCACCAGTGAGGGACTGTATAGCAATCAGCCCCAGCATTTT
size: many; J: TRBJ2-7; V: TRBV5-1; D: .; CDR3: CASSLEPVYEQYF; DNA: TGCGCCAGCAGCTTGGAGCCAGTTTACGAGCAGTACTTC
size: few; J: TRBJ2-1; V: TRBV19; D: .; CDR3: CASSKGLPTNEQFF; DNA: TGTGCCAGTAGTAAAGGGTTACCTACAAATGAGCAGTTCTTC
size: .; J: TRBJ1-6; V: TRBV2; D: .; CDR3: CASSPPSNNSPLHF; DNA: TGTGCCAGCAGCCCCCCCTCCAATAATTCACCCCTCCACTTT
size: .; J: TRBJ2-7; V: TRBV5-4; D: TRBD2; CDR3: CASSPQVASGLYEQYF; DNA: TGTGCCAGCAGCCCCCAAGTGGCTAGCGGCCTCTACGAGCAGTACTTC
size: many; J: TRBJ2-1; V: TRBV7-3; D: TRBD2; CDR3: CASSFTSGAYNEQFF; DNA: TGTGCCAGCAGCTTTACTAGCGGGGCCTACAATGAGCAGTTCTTC
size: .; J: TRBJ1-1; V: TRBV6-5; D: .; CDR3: CASSYERLNTEAFF; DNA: TGTGCCAGCAGTTACGAACGGCTAAACACTGAAGCTTTCTTT
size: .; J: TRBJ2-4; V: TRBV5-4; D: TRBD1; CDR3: CASSPGQGRDIQYF; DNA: TGTGCCAGCAGCCCCGGACAGGGGAGAGACATTCAGTACTTC
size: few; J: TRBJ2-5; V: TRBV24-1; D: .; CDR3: CATSERGGGPQETQYF; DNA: TGTGCCACCAGTGAAAGGGGGGGAGGGCCACAAGAGACCCAGTACTTC
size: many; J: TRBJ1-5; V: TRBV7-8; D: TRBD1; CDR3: CASSLVRTGGRGGNQPQHF; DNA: TGTGCCAGCAGCTTAGTTCGGACAGGGGGCCGTGGCGGCAATCAGCCCCAGCATTTT
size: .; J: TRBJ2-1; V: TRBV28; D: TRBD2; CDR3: CASSPLTSMDEQFF; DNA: TGTGCCAGCAGTCCTTTGACTAGCATGGATGAGCAGTTCTTC
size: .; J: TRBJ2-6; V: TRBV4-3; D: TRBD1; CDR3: CASSQGTGSTSGANVLTF; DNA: TGCGCCAGCAGCCAAGGGACAGGGTCTACCTCTGGGGCCAACGTCCTGACTTTC
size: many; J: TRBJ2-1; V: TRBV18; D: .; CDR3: CASSSSPSDEQFF; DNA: TGTGCCAGCTCATCCTCTCCTTCCGATGAGCAGTTCTTC
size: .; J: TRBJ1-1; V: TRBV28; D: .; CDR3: CASSMGGDTEAFF; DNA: TGTGCCAGCAGTATGGGGGGGGACACTGAAGCTTTCTTT
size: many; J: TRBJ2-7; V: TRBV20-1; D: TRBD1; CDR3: CSASGDREDEQYF; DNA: TGCAGTGCTAGTGGGGACAGGGAGGACGAGCAGTACTTC
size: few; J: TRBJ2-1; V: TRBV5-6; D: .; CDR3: CASNVRNEQFF; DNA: TGTGCCAGCAACGTTCGGAATGAGCAGTTCTTC
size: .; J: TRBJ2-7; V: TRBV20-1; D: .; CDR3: CSASGHEQYF; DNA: TGCAGTGCTAGCGGCCACGAGCAGTACTTC
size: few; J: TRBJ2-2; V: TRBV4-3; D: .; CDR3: CASSQAGVYTGELFF; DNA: TGCGCCAGCAGCCAAGCGGGAGTGTACACCGGGGAGCTGTTTTTT
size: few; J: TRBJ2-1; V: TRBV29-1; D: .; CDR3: CSVAFWGQFF; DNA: TGCAGCGTTGCTTTCTGGGGGCAGTTCTTC